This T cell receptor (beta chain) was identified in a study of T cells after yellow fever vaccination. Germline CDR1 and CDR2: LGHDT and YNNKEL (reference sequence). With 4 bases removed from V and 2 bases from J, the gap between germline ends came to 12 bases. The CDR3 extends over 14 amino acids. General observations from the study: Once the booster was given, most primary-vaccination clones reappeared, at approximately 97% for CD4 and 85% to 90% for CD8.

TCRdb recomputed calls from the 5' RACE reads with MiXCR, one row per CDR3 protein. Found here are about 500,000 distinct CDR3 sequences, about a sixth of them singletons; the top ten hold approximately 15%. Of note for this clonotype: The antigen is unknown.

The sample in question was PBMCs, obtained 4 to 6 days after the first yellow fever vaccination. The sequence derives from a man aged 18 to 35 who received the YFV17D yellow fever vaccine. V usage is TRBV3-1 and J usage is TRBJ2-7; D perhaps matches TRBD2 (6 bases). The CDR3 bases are TGTGCCAGCAGCCCGGGACGGGGGACCTACGAGCAGTACGTC. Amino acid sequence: CASSPGRGTYEQYV.